These T cell receptor beta chains were read from a single sample in a study of cytomegalovirus exposure and HLA in healthy donors. Libraries were prepared by immunoSEQ multiplex PCR; TCRdb keeps only in-frame clonotypes and omits some of them. The table has under 70,000 clones, about 89% seen once. Sequencing used PBMCs. These receptors originate from a woman younger than 30 in good health and CMV-seronegative. CDR3s include the opening cysteine and the closing phenylalanine or tryptophan. D genes are given only for firm matches. Rows may omit the clone size; those that give it use once, few, many or a size class.

17	TRBV5-6	TRBJ2-1	TRBD2	-	TGTGCCAGCAGCCCCAGGCCAGGGCGGGGGGGCCCCAATGAGCAGTTCTTC	CASSPRPGRGGPNEQFF
17	TRBV7-6	TRBJ2-3	TRBD2	-	TGTGCCAGCAGCTTAGAGGGGCTAGCGGGAGGCACAGATACGCAGTATTTT	CASSLEGLAGGTDTQYF
20	TRBV4-2	TRBJ2-3	-	once	TGTGCCAGCAGCCGAGGAGGGGGGCTAAGGGGGGGGATAGGTACAGATACGCAGTATTTT	CASSRGGGLRGGIGTDTQYF
15	TRBV6-5	TRBJ1-3	-	-	TGTGCCAGCAGTTATACCGGGGGAGGTGGAAACACCATATATTTT	CASSYTGGGGNTIYF
13	TRBV7-8	TRBJ1-5	-	-	TGTGCCAGCAGCTTAGTTCTCCGGCAGCCCCAGCATTTT	CASSLVLRQPQHF
17	TRBV4-3	TRBJ2-6	TRBD1	-	TGCGCCAGCAGCCAAGGGACAGGGGGCTCTGGGGCCAACGTCCTGACTTTC	CASSQGTGGSGANVLTF
14	TRBV6-1	TRBJ1-4	TRBD1	-	TGTGCCAGCAGTGATCGGGACAGGGCTGAAAAACTGTTTTTT	CASSDRDRAEKLFF
14	TRBV7-3	TRBJ1-1	-	-	TGTGCCAGCAGCCCCGGACAGAGGAACACTGAAGCTTTCTTT	CASSPGQRNTEAFF
12	TRBV7-9	TRBJ2-7	-	-	TGTGCCAGCAGCTTATTCTTCTACGAGCAGTACTTC	CASSLFFYEQYF
13	TRBV9	TRBJ2-3	-	-	TGTGCCAGCAGCGTAGTGGCCACAGATACGCAGTATTTT	CASSVVATDTQYF
18	TRBV5-3	TRBJ2-3	TRBD1	once	TGTGCCAGAAGCCCCGGGGCAGGGGGCCTTGTATTAGGAGATACGCAGTATTTT	CARSPGAGGLVLGDTQYF
17	TRBV19	TRBJ1-6	-	-	TGTGCCAGTAGTATAGCCACTCGGTTATCCTATAATTCACCCCTCCACTTT	CASSIATRLSYNSPLHF
15	TRBV7-3	TRBJ2-3	TRBD2	-	TGTGCCAGCAGCCCCACCACTAGCGGGGGGGCGATGCAGTATTTT	CASSPTTSGGAMQYF
13	TRBV27	TRBJ2-1	-	-	TGTGCCAGCTCAGGAGGGACCCACAATGAGCAGTTCTTC	CASSGGTHNEQFF
17	TRBV5-1	TRBJ2-3	TRBD2	-	TGCGCCAGCAGCCCCACACTAGCGGGGGGAAGCACAGATACGCAGTATTTT	CASSPTLAGGSTDTQYF
15	TRBV19	TRBJ1-6	-	-	TGTGCCAGTAGTATCCCAAGCAGGGGAAATTCACCCCTCCACTTT	CASSIPSRGNSPLHF
14	TRBV27	TRBJ1-5	TRBD1	once	TGTGCCAGCAGCCGCCGACAGGGGAATCAGCCCCAGCATTTT	CASSRRQGNQPQHF